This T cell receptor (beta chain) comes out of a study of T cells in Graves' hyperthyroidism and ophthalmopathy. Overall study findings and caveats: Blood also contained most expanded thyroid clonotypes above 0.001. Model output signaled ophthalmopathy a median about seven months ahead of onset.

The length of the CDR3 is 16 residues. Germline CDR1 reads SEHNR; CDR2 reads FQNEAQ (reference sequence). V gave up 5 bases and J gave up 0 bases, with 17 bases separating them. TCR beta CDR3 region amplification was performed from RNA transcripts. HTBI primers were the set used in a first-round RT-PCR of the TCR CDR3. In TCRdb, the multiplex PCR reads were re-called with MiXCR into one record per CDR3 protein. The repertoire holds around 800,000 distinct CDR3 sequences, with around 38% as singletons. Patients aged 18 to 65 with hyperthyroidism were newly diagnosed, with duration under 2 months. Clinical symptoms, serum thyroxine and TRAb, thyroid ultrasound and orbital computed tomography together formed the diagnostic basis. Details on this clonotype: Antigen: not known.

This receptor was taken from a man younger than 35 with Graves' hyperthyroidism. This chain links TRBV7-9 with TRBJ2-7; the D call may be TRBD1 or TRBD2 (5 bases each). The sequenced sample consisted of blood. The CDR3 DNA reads TGTGCCAGCAGCCAGAGCATGGGGGTCTCCTCCTACGAGCAGTACTTC. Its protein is CASSQSMGVSSYEQYF.